The present T cell receptor beta chain was sequenced within a study of blood T cell repertoires in COVID-19. Followed over time, Seattle patients had been enrolled while infection was active. Measured with immunoSEQ multiplex PCR; TCRdb has only the in-frame clones, and not every one. Of approximately 150,000 clones in the sample, almost 85% were seen once. The CDR3 length is 18 residues. Sequencing used peripheral blood. This sequence joins TRBV21-1 and TRBJ2-2; TRBD1 is the table's D call, not checked against the DNA. TRBV21-1 is annotated as a pseudogene. This clonotype was sampled from a woman aged 80 or older with COVID-19, enrolled during active disease. CDR3 region: CASSKKPSDRVNTGELFF. The CDR3, as DNA: TGTGCCAGCAGCAAAAAGCCCTCCGACAGGGTGAACACCGGGGAGCTGTTTTTT.